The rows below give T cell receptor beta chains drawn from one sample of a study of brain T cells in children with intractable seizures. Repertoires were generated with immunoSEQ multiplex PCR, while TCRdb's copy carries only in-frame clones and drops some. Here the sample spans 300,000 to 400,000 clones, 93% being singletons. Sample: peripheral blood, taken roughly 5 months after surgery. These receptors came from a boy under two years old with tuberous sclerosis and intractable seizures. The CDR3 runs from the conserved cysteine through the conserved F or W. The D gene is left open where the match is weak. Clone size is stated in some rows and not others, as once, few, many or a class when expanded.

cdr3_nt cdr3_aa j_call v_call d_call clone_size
TGTGCCAGCACGGGACGACAAAATCAGCCCCAGCATTTT CASTGRQNQPQHF TRBJ1-5 TRBV12-3/TRBV12-4 NA NA
TGTGCCAGCAGGGGGCCTGGGGACTATGGCTACACCTTC CASRGPGDYGYTF TRBJ1-2 TRBV6-5 NA NA
TGTGCCAGCAGCCCTAGGGGCGGGACTGAAGCTTTCTTT CASSPRGGTEAFF TRBJ1-1 TRBV11-1 NA NA
TGCGCCAGCAGTTCCCGGGCGGATTCACCCCTCCACTTT CASSSRADSPLHF TRBJ1-6 TRBV5-1 NA NA
TGTGCCAGCAGTGCTACTACGGGGGAGGGACGGTTTAATGAGCAGTTCTTC CASSATTGEGRFNEQFF TRBJ2-1 TRBV6-1 TRBD2 NA
TGCAGCGTTGAGGGGAAGGGGCCCGGCGGTGGCTACACCTTC CSVEGKGPGGGYTF TRBJ1-2 TRBV29-1 NA NA
TGTGCCAGCAACCGACCGGGGCCCGATTACGAGCAGTACTTC CASNRPGPDYEQYF TRBJ2-7 TRBV5-4 NA NA
TGTGCCTGGAGTTTCGGGAGGAGGCTCGAGCAGTACTTC CAWSFGRRLEQYF TRBJ2-7 TRBV30 TRBD2 NA
TGTGCCAGCGCCCGAACAGAACCTCTAGCGGGGAAAGGCAATGAGCAGTTCTTC CASARTEPLAGKGNEQFF TRBJ2-1 TRBV7-3 TRBD2 NA
TGTGCCAGCAGTTTAAGGGCCTCCTACGAGCAGTACTTC CASSLRASYEQYF TRBJ2-7 TRBV27 NA NA
TGTGCCAGCAGTTTTGGGACATTTGATGGCTACACCTTC CASSFGTFDGYTF TRBJ1-2 TRBV12-3/TRBV12-4 NA few
TGTGCCAACCGAATCTCTTCTAATGAAAAACTGTTTTTT CANRISSNEKLFF TRBJ1-4 TRBV21-1 NA NA
TGTGCCAGCAGCTCCCATCTCGCTGGGGCCAACGTCCTGACTTTC CASSSHLAGANVLTF TRBJ2-6 TRBV7-8 NA once
TGTGCCAGCAGCCAGACCGGGACAGGGGGCTTTACGCAGAATTACGAGCAGTACTTC CASSQTGTGGFTQNYEQYF TRBJ2-7 TRBV21-1 NA once
TGCGCCAGCAGCCTTGCGGTCGGTCTAGCGGGAAAGGAGACCCAGTACTTC CASSLAVGLAGKETQYF TRBJ2-5 TRBV5-1 TRBD2 NA
TGTGCCAGCAGTTATTCCACTAGCGGCCTCTACGAGCAGTACTTC CASSYSTSGLYEQYF TRBJ2-7 TRBV6-5 TRBD2 few
TGTGCCAGCAGCCAGATCCGGGACACCTTCTCCTACGAGCAGTACTTC CASSQIRDTFSYEQYF TRBJ2-7 TRBV3-1/TRBV3-2 NA NA
TGTGCCAGCAGTTCCGAGGGAGGGAATGGAAACACCATATATTTT CASSSEGGNGNTIYF TRBJ1-3 TRBV28 NA NA
TGTGCCAGCACCGGGACTAGCGGGAGGGTTGAGCAGTTCTTC CASTGTSGRVEQFF TRBJ2-1 TRBV19 TRBD2 NA
TGTGCCAGCAGTCGACTAGCGGGGCCTGTTAACACCGGGGAGCTGTTTTTT CASSRLAGPVNTGELFF TRBJ2-2 TRBV6-6 TRBD2 NA
TGTGCCAGCAGCTTAGGTCTTCGTGTCCCTGTGGCTTTCTTT CASSLGLRVPVAFF TRBJ1-1 TRBV7-8 NA NA
TGTGCCAGCAGGGAGGGTATGAACACTGAAGCTTTCTTT CASREGMNTEAFF TRBJ1-1 TRBV13 NA NA
TGTGCCAGCAGCCAAGAGGGACAGGGGGCGCAAGGAAACACCATATATTTT CASSQEGQGAQGNTIYF TRBJ1-3 TRBV4-2 TRBD1 NA
TGTGCCAGCAGCGTAGACGACAGGGGGAGGCAGAATAACCCTAACTATGGCTACACCTTC CASSVDDRGRQNNPNYGYTF TRBJ1-2 TRBV9 TRBD1 NA
TGTGCCAGCAGCTTAGGAGGTCCAGGGATAAAGGGAAACACCATATATTTT CASSLGGPGIKGNTIYF TRBJ1-3 TRBV7-6 NA NA
TGTGCCAGCAGCCAAGTCGGACAGGGAACAGATACGCAGTATTTT CASSQVGQGTDTQYF TRBJ2-3 TRBV4-2 TRBD1 NA
TGTGCCAGCAGCTCAGGACAGGCAGGCAATCAGCCCCAGCATTTT CASSSGQAGNQPQHF TRBJ1-5 TRBV5-5 TRBD1 NA
TGTGCCAGTAGTGCATTAGCGGGGGCCCCGAATGAGCAGTTCTTC CASSALAGAPNEQFF TRBJ2-1 TRBV19 TRBD2 NA
TGTGCCAGCAGCCCGAGGACTAGCGGCCTCACAGATACGCAGTATTTT CASSPRTSGLTDTQYF TRBJ2-3 TRBV7-6 TRBD2 NA
TGTGCCAGTAGCAGCGATAGGGGGACAGTCTACTATAGCAATCAGCCCCAGCATTTT CASSSDRGTVYYSNQPQHF TRBJ1-5 TRBV19 TRBD1 NA
TGTGCCAGCAGTGAATATAACACTGAAGCTTTCTTT CASSEYNTEAFF TRBJ1-1 TRBV25-1 NA NA
TGTGCCAGTACAAGAGGGGCGTCCTTAGGGGAGCAGTACTTC CASTRGASLGEQYF TRBJ2-7 TRBV6-5 NA NA
TGTGCCAGCAGTTACTTGGGACAGGGCGCCGAGCAGTACTTC CASSYLGQGAEQYF TRBJ2-7 TRBV6-5 TRBD1 NA
TGTGCCTGGAAGCGGGACAGCTCCTACGAGCAGTACTTC CAWKRDSSYEQYF TRBJ2-7 TRBV30 NA NA
TGTGCCAGCAGCTTAGATCCTGCGGGGGGAAGCGAGCAGTACTTC CASSLDPAGGSEQYF TRBJ2-7 TRBV11-3 TRBD2 NA